This TCR beta chain is drawn from a study of shared clonotypes between healthy human individuals. Overall study: The cohort had two women and a few men, ages 18 to 49.

In the original processing: ImmunoSEQ output lacked quality scores and full-length reads, limiting matched filtering. Repertoires were generated with immunoSEQ multiplex PCR, while TCRdb's copy carries only in-frame clones and drops some. V, J and clone size are taken as reported in that table, and D and trimming were inferred from the DNA itself. The sample contains some 2.1 million clones, less than 95% of which appear only once. There are 13 residues in the CDR3. Germline trimming cut 1 base from V and 2 bases from J; bases unmatched to any gene: 1. Per germline, CDR1 SQVTM and CDR2 ANQGSEA. CD45RO-negative, CCR7-selected cells formed the naive CD8 fraction, which excluded terminally differentiated effector memory CD45RA+ cells. Recent vaccinations or acute infections were absent in the healthy HIV-negative adult donors. All of the donors resided in Nashville, Tennessee, and each was a Caucasian adult.

The sequenced sample was naive CD8+ T cells sorted from blood. The clonotype was recovered from a man between 18 and 29 years old in good health. The chain recombines TRBV29-1 with TRBJ2-7; 8 bases line up with TRBD2. CDR3 region: CSVEVSGTYEQYF. CDR3 coding DNA: TGCAGCGTTGAAGTTAGCGGGACCTACGAGCAGTACTTC.